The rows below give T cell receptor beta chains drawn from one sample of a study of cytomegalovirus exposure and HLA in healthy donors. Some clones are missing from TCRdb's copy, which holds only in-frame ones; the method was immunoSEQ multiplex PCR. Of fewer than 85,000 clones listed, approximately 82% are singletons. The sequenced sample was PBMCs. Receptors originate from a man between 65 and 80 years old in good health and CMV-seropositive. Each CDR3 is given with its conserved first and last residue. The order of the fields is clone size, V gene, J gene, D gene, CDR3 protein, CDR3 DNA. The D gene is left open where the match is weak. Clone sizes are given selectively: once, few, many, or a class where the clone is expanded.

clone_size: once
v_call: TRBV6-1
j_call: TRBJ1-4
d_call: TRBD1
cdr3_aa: CASSDSGTGREKLFF
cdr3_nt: TGTGCCAGCAGTGATTCTGGGACAGGGCGGGAAAAACTGTTTTTT

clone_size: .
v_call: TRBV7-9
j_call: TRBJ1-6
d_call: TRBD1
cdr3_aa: CASSPGTESSPLHF
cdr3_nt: TGTGCCAGCAGCCCTGGGACAGAGAGTTCACCCCTCCACTTT

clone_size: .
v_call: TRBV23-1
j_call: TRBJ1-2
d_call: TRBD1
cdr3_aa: CASGRQGTVYGYTF
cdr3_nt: TGCGCCAGCGGGCGACAGGGCACCGTCTATGGCTACACCTTC

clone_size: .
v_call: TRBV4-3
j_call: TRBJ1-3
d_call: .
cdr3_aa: CASSQDFGSYSGNTIYF
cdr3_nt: TGCGCCAGCAGCCAAGATTTCGGTTCCTACTCTGGAAACACCATATATTTT

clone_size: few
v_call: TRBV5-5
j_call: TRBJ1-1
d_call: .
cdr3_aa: CASSLGEATEAFF
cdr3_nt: TGTGCCAGCAGTTTGGGCGAGGCCACTGAAGCTTTCTTT

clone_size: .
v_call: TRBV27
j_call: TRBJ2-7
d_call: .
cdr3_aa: CASSLRVGYEQYF
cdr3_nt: TGTGCCAGCAGTCTCAGGGTAGGATACGAGCAGTACTTC

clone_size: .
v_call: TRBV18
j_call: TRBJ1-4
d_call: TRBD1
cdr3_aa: CASSPPTGREKLFF
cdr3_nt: TGTGCCAGCTCACCACCGACAGGGAGGGAAAAACTGTTTTTT

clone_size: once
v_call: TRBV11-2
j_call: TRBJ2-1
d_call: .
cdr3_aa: CASSAWEFNEQFF
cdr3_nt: TGTGCCAGCTCGGCCTGGGAGTTCAATGAGCAGTTCTTC

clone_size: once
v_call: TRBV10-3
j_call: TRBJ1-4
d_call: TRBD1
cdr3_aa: CAISESQQGAGEKLFF
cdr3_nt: TGTGCCATCAGTGAGTCTCAGCAGGGGGCAGGGGAAAAACTGTTTTTT

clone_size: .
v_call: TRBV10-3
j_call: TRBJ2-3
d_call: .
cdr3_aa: CATIDSVGTDTQYF
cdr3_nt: TGTGCCACGATCGATAGCGTTGGCACAGATACGCAGTATTTT

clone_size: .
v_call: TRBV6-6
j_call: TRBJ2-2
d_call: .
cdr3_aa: CASRDGDANTGELFF
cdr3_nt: TGTGCCAGCAGGGACGGGGATGCGAACACCGGGGAGCTGTTTTTT

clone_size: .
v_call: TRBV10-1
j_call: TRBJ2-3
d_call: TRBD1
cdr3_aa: CASSEGTGMMGDTQYF
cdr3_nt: TGCGCCAGCAGTGAGGGGACAGGGATGATGGGAGATACGCAGTATTTT

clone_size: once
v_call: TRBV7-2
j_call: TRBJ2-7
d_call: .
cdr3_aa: CASSPGGGVPPHEQYF
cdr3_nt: TGTGCCAGCAGCCCGGGGGGCGGGGTGCCGCCCCACGAGCAGTACTTC

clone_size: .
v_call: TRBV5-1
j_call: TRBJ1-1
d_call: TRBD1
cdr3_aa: CASSFGQGASGAFF
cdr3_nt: TGCGCCAGCAGCTTTGGACAGGGGGCATCAGGAGCTTTCTTT

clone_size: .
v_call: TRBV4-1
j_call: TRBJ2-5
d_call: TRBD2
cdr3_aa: CASSWTSQQETQYF
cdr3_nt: TGCGCCAGCAGCTGGACTAGCCAGCAAGAGACCCAGTACTTC

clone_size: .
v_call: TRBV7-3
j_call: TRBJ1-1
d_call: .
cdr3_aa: CASSKWGGNTEAFF
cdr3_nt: TGTGCCAGCAGCAAATGGGGGGGAAACACTGAAGCTTTCTTT

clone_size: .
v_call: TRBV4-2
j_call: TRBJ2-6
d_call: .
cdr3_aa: CASSQVGGPGANVLTF
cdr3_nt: TGTGCCAGCAGCCAAGTAGGAGGGCCCGGGGCCAACGTCCTGACTTTC

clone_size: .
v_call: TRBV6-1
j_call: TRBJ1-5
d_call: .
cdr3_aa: CASSEGEWAVNQPQHF
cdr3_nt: TGTGCCAGCAGTGAAGGTGAGTGGGCAGTCAATCAGCCCCAGCATTTT

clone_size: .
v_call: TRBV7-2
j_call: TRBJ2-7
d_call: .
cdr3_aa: CASSFQGGSYEQYF
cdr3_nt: TGTGCCAGCAGCTTCCAGGGGGGCTCCTACGAGCAGTACTTC

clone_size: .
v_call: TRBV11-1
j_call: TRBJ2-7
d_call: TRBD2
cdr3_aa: CASSLGPTRLAGVGEQYF
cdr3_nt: TGTGCCAGCAGCTTAGGCCCCACTCGGCTAGCGGGAGTGGGGGAGCAGTACTTC

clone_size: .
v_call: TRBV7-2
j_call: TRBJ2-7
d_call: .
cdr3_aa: CASSLLERAIEQYF
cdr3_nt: TGTGCCAGCAGCTTACTTGAGCGGGCGATCGAGCAGTACTTC

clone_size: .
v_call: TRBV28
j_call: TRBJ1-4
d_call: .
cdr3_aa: CASRRGFGEKLFF
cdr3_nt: TGTGCCAGCAGAAGGGGATTTGGTGAAAAACTGTTTTTT

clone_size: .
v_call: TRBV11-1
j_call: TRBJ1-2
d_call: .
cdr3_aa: CASSSTWGDGYTF
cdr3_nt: TGTGCCAGCAGCTCGACCTGGGGGGATGGCTACACCTTC

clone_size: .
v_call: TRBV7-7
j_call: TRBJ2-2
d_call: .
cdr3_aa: CASSLSSSGELFF
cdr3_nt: TGTGCCAGCAGCCTGTCGTCCTCGGGGGAGCTGTTTTTT

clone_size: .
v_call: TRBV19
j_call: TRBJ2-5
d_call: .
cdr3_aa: CASRGRGTETQYF
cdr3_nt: TGTGCCAGTAGAGGACGGGGTACAGAGACCCAGTACTTC

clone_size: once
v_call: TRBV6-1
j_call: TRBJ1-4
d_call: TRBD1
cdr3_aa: CASRRDRGNEKLFF
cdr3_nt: TGTGCCAGCAGACGGGACAGGGGGAACGAAAAACTGTTTTTT

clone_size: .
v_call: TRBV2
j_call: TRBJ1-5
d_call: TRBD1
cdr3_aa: CASSPDRGRNQPQHF
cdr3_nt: TGTGCCAGCAGTCCTGACAGGGGACGCAATCAGCCCCAGCATTTT

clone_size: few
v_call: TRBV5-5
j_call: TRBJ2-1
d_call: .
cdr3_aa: CASSLAPRENEQFF
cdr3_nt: TGTGCCAGCAGCTTGGCTCCGCGGGAAAACGAGCAGTTCTTC

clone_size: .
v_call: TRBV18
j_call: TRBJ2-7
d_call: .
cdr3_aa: CASSPQGESYEQYF
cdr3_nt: TGTGCCAGCTCACCACAGGGAGAGTCCTACGAGCAGTACTTC

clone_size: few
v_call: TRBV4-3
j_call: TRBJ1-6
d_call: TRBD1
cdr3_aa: CASSQDRGQSPLHF
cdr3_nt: TGCGCCAGCAGCCAAGACAGGGGGCAATCACCCCTCCACTTT

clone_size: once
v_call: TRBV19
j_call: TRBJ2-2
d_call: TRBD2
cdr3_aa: CASSIGLAGLGGELFF
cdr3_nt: TGTGCCAGTAGTATCGGTCTAGCGGGGTTAGGCGGGGAGCTGTTTTTT

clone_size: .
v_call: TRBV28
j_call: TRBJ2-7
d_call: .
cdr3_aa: CASSFQTRGQYF
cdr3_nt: TGTGCCAGCAGTTTTCAGACCCGCGGGCAGTACTTC

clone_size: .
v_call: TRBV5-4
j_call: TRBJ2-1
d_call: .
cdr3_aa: CASSLSGNLYNEQFF
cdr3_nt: TGTGCCAGCAGCCTGTCCGGGAATTTATACAATGAGCAGTTCTTC

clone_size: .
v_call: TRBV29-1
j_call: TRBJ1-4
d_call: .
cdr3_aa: CSVEQGPEKLFF
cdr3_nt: TGCAGCGTCGAACAGGGTCCTGAAAAACTGTTTTTT

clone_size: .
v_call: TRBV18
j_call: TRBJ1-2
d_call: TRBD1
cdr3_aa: CASSPLDRDGYTF
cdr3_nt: TGTGCCAGCTCACCACTTGACAGGGATGGCTACACCTTC

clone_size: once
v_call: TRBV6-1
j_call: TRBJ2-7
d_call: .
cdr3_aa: CASSVGPRGIYEQYF
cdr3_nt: TGTGCCAGCAGTGTCGGGCCTAGGGGTATTTACGAGCAGTACTTC

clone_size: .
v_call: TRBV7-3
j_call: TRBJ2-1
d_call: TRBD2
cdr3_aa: CASSLMGLAGYEQFF
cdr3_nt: TGTGCCAGCAGCTTAATGGGACTAGCGGGCTATGAGCAGTTCTTC

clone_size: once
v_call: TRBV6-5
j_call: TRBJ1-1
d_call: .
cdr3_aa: CASSYGAATEAFF
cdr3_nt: TGTGCCAGCAGTTACGGGGCAGCTACTGAAGCTTTCTTT

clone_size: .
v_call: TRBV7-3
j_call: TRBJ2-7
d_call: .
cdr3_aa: CASSLQARSPYEQYF
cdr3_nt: TGTGCCAGCAGCTTACAAGCGAGATCCCCCTACGAGCAGTACTTC

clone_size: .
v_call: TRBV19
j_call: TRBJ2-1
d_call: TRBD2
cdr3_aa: CASTGTTTYNEQFF
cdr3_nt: TGTGCCAGTACCGGGACTACCACTTACAATGAGCAGTTCTTC

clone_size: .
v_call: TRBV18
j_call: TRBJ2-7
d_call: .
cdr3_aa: CASSPLTGTYEQYF
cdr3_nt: TGTGCCAGCTCACCACTAACCGGGACCTACGAGCAGTACTTC

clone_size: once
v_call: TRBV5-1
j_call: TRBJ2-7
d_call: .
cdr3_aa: CASSLEGVSLYEQYF
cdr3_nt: TGCGCCAGCAGCTTGGAGGGGGTTTCCCTCTACGAGCAGTACTTC

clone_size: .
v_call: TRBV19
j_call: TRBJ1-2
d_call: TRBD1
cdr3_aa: CASSMGTGDIYGYTF
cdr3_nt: TGTGCCAGTAGTATGGGGACAGGGGACATCTATGGCTACACCTTC

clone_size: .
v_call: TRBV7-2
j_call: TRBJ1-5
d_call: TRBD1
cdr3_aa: CASKKTGQGNQPQHF
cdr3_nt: TGTGCCAGCAAAAAAACGGGACAGGGCAATCAGCCCCAGCATTTT

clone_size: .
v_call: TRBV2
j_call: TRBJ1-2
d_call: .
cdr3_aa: CASSEGLQGGYGYTF
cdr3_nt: TGTGCCAGCAGTGAAGGACTACAGGGCGGCTATGGCTACACCTTC

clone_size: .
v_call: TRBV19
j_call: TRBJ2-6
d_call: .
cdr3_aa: CASSGGVRQAIPSGANVLTF
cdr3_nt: TGTGCCAGTAGTGGAGGAGTGCGACAGGCAATCCCCTCTGGGGCCAACGTCCTGACTTTC

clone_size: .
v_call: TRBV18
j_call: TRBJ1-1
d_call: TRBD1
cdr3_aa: CASSSSGQETEAFF
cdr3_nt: TGTGCCAGCTCAAGCAGCGGACAGGAGACTGAAGCTTTCTTT

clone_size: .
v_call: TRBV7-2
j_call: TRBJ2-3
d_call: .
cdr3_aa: CASSLGPSSRTDTQYF
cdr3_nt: TGTGCCAGCAGCTTAGGGCCTAGCTCCCGCACAGATACGCAGTATTTT

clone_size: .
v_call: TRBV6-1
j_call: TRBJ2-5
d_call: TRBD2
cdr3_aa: CASRRGNQETQYF
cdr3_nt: TGTGCCAGCAGGCGGGGGAACCAAGAGACCCAGTACTTC

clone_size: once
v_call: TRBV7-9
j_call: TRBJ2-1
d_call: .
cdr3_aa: CASSSGITGYNEQFF
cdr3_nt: TGTGCCAGCAGCTCGGGGATTACAGGGTACAATGAGCAGTTCTTC

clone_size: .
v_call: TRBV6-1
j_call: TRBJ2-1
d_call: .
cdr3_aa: CASSPTGDRNEQFF
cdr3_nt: TGTGCCAGCAGTCCTACGGGAGACAGAAATGAGCAGTTCTTC

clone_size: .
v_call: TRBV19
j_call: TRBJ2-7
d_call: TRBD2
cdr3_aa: CASSPALTSHYEQYF
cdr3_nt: TGTGCCAGTAGTCCGGCCCTGACTAGCCACTACGAGCAGTACTTC

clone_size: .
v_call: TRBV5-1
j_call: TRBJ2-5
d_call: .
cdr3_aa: CASRLAQETQYF
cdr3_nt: TGCGCCAGCCGCCTAGCGCAAGAGACCCAGTACTTC

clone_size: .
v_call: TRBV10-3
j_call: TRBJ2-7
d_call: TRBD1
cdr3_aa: CAISEGTGAYEQYF
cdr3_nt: TGTGCCATCAGTGAAGGGACAGGGGCCTACGAGCAGTACTTC

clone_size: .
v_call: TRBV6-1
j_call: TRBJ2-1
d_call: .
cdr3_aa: CASSERENAYNEQFF
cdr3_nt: TGTGCCAGCAGTGAAAGAGAGAACGCCTACAATGAGCAGTTCTTC

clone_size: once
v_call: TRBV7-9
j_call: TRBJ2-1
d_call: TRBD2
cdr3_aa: CASSLASRTSGASYNEQFF
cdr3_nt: TGTGCCAGCAGCTTAGCGTCCCGAACTAGCGGGGCCTCCTACAATGAGCAGTTCTTC

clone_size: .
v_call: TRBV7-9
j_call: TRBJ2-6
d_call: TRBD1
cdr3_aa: CASSTIRDRGPLRANVLTF
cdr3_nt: TGTGCCAGCAGCACGATCCGGGACAGGGGGCCACTTCGGGCCAACGTCCTGACTTTC

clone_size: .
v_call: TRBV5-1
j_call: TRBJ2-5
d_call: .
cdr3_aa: CASSTPGNQETQYF
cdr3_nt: TGCGCCAGCAGCACCCCCGGGAACCAAGAGACCCAGTACTTC

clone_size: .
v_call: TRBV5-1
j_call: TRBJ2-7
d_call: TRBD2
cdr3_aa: CASSLEASGRLRRTYEQYF
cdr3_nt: TGCGCCAGCAGCCTCGAGGCTAGCGGGAGACTCCGCCGTACCTACGAGCAGTACTTC

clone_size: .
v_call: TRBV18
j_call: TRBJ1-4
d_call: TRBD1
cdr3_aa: CASSLVYRGLGEKLFF
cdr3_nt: TGTGCCAGCTCACTTGTATACAGGGGCCTCGGGGAAAAACTGTTTTTT